The entry that follows covers one T cell receptor beta chain sequence. Per the authors' pipeline: Counts of nucleated cells, estimated from reference gene primer amplification, were obtained. Libraries were prepared by immunoSEQ multiplex PCR; TCRdb keeps only in-frame clonotypes and omits some of them. That table furnishes V, J and clone size, whereas the DNA furnished D and trimming. The table includes over 250,000 clones, 85% to 90% detected once. This record belongs to a study of blood T cell repertoires in COVID-19. All enrollees were about 18 to 89 years old and from about 24 US areas. Germline values: CDR1 ENHRY, CDR2 SYGVKD. V lost 3 bases to trimming and J lost 2 bases; unmatched junction nucleotides: 3. This CDR3 comprises 15 residues.

This chain uses TRBV10-3 with TRBJ1-3, with TRBD1 matching 8 bases. The sequencing sample was made of PBMCs or T cells enriched from blood (not recorded which). The TCR sequence derives from a middle-aged man who had recovered from COVID-19. CDR3 in DNA: TGTGCCATCAGTGACCAGGGGGCGACTGGAAACACCATATATTTT. This gives the protein CAISDQGATGNTIYF.